The sequence of this T cell receptor beta chain was determined in a study of T cell repertoires in cytomegalovirus infection. Study at large: Evidence of both CMV infection and a matching HLA type came from public TCR beta signatures. Study-wide findings and caveats: Dominating the ex vivo response were HLA-C-restricted CMV-specific TCR beta clonotypes. Individuals carrying CMV plus the relevant HLA were identified by cumulative frequency of public TCR beta families.

This clonotype was counted ten times or more. The antigen remains undetermined. TCRdb fed the reads into MiXCR, producing one record per CDR3 protein. This table holds 400,000 or so distinct CDR3 sequences, 15% to 20% found once. Trimming took 3 bases from V and 7 from J, leaving 9 bases between them. CDR3 length equals 12 residues. Germline V gene data show CDR1 as SGHTA and CDR2 as FQGNSA. Sequences were obtained from PBMCs. The clonotype originates from a human donor in good health (CMV status not recorded). Some clones in this sample may be carry-over from other donors' samples. This rearrangement joins TRBV7-2 to TRBJ1-2; D gene ambiguous. CDR3 sequence reads: CASSFAPRGYTF. The CDR3 nucleotides are TGTGCCAGCAGCTTCGCCCCCCGTGGCTACACCTTC.